The rows below give T cell receptor beta chains drawn from one sample of a study of OX40 agonist ivuxolimab in advanced cancers. The repertoire was sequenced with immunoSEQ multiplex PCR; TCRdb's copy has only in-frame clones and lacks some. The sample holds approximately 60,000 clones; approximately 78% are singletons and the top ten take around 5%. The specimen was CD4+ or CD8+ T cells sorted from blood, collected in a trial of the OX40 agonist ivuxolimab. Receptors originate from an adult with an advanced solid tumor such as melanoma, head and neck, liver or kidney cancer. Both conserved end residues are part of each CDR3.

V gene,CDR3 protein
TRBV4-3,CASSQEFRGKLSPLHF
TRBV7-8,CASSLATVVSFASSYNEQFF
TRBV9,CASSLLAGGSEQYF
TRBV6-1,CASSPPWSANSPLHF
TRBV18,CASSPIRDPNEKLFF
TRBV7-6,CASSRGLDSYEQYF
TRBV2,CASRAGTGGANTEAFF
TRBV6-6,CASRPRDTAYEQYF
TRBV6-6,CASSYQLAVSYEQYF
TRBV27,CASSLSGGANYGYTF
TRBV9,CASSPRMNTGELFF
TRBV5-5,CASSFPRGAGEQYF
TRBV25-1,CASSTGGETQYF
TRBV15,CATSRDRNYGYTF
TRBV27,CASSYSLTGNQPQHF
TRBV11-1,CASSPGLFDTQYF
TRBV27,CASSLSRTRSYEQYF
TRBV2,CASGSQETQYF
TRBV5-1,CASSLGPGNTEAFF
TRBV30,CAWRGTLTDTQYF
TRBV7-2,CASSLAGGTDTQYF
TRBV28,CASGEGSYGYTF
TRBV7-2,CASSIVGNIQYF
TRBV5-8,CASSLLAGAVTDTQYF
TRBV6-4,CASSDSNGGTDTQYF
TRBV5-4,CASSSQGVTNEKLFF
TRBV5-1,CASSPPGLERETQYF
TRBV6-5,CASSQGRGSNQPQHF
TRBV5-5,CASSLLFESGELFF
TRBV20-1,CSASPHREQYF
TRBV5-1,CASSTSTSGGAASSYNEQFF
TRBV5-1,CASSLVSGGAHGNEQFF
TRBV10-2,CASSQTGYNSPLHF
TRBV5-1,CASSLGHSLLGELFF
TRBV5-4,CASSPTGDPRSEQFF
TRBV28,CASSRQGTETQYF
TRBV10-1,CASSGSGLNTEAFF
TRBV6-5,CASSYSIGTSGGAFF
TRBV6-5,CASSYLGAINYNEQFF
TRBV5-4,CASSLGGKLFF
TRBV5-6,CASRPKDGALEYF
TRBV10-1,CASSLNRASPLHF
TRBV11-3,CASSFAQGRSPLHF
TRBV5-8,CASSPGTGKSIWVTEAFF
TRBV11-2,CASSLLAEGDEQFF
TRBV19,CASSILREGTEAFF
TRBV30,CAWSVRDTQYF